A single sample gave rise to the 16 T cell receptor beta chains below, sequenced in a study of PD-L1 blockade in urothelial cancer. Clones were read by immunoSEQ multiplex PCR, and TCRdb kept only the in-frame ones, dropping some. The sample carries some 47,000 clones, around 82% recorded once. Source: PBMCs, taken around atezolizumab (anti-PD-L1) treatment. The source is a man in his 70s with urothelial cancer.

The V call is TRBV28, the J call TRBJ1-2, with a possible D match to TRBD1 (5 bases). The V end was cut by 5 bases, the J end by 4 bases, with 17 bases between. Germline CDR1 is MDHEN and CDR2 is SYDVKM. The CDR3 spans 15 residues. This CDR3 reads CASSPRAFGGYGYTF. The CDR3 region has the DNA TGTGCCAGCAGTCCCAGGGCCTTCGGCGGCTATGGCTACACCTTC.

This chain connects TRBV5-1 to TRBJ1-3, with D unresolved. Germline V gene data show CDR1 as SGHRS and CDR2 as YFSETQ. Trimming left V 3 bases short and J 0 bases short, with 10 bases between. This CDR3 contains 15 residues. The CDR3, as DNA: TGCGCCAGCAGCTCAGCAGCGTCCTCTGGAAACACCATATATTTT. Amino acids: CASSSAASSGNTIYF. Full variable domain (rest looked up from reference TRBV5-1 and TRBJ1-3): KAGVTQTPRYLIKTRGQQVTLSCSPISGHRSVSWYQQTPGQGLQFLFEYFSETQRNKGNFPGRFSGRQFSNSRSEMNVSTLELGDSALYLCASSSAASSGNTIYFGEGSWLTVV.

CDR3 sequence reads: CASSSRGGSSYEQYF. The DNA of the CDR3 is TGTGCCAGCAGCTCGAGGGGGGGGAGCTCCTACGAGCAGTACTTC. This sequence joins TRBV11-3 and TRBJ2-7, with a tentative D call TRBD2 (7 bases). This CDR3 has 15 residues. Germline CDR1 SGHNT, CDR2 YENEEA. V was shortened by 4 bases and J by 0 bases, with 13 bases between the two germline ends.

The genes are TRBV19 and TRBJ2-3; D is uncertain. This CDR3 region has 13 residues. Trimming stripped 5 bases from V and 0 bases from J, with 6 bases between. The germline CDR1 and CDR2 sequences are LNHDA and SQIVND (reference sequence). The chain's CDR3 is CASSPTSTDTQYF. The CDR3 DNA follows: TGTGCCAGTAGTCCTACTAGCACAGATACGCAGTATTTT.

The chain uses TRBV28 and TRBJ1-2; D gene unclear. Germline CDR1 reads MDHEN; CDR2 reads SYDVKM. V lost 2 bases, J lost 1 base, and 17 bases lay in between. The CDR3 spans 17 residues. As DNA, the CDR3 is TGTGCCAGCAGTTTAATGGCAGGCCTGAAGATTAACTATGGCTACACCTTC. This encodes CASSLMAGLKINYGYTF.

V usage is TRBV7-9 and J usage is TRBJ2-7; the D gene is possibly TRBD2 (5 bases). Germline-derived CDR1 and CDR2 are SEHNR and FQNEAQ (reference sequence). V was cut by 4 bases and J by 2 bases, with 12 bases left in between. The CDR3 has 14 amino acids. The CDR3 coding sequence is TGTGCCAGCAGCTCGGAGGCCAGACCCTACGAGCAGTACTTC. This encodes CASSSEARPYEQYF. The whole variable domain, filled in from reference TRBV7-9 and TRBJ2-7, reads DTGVSQNPRHKITKRGQNVTFRCDPISEHNRLYWYRQTLGQGPEFLTYFQNEAQLEKSRLLSDRFSAERPKGSFSTLEIQRTEQGDSAMYLCASSSEARPYEQYFGPGTRLTVT.

The chain recombines TRBV6-5 with TRBJ1-2, with 7 nucleotides matching TRBD1. CDR1 is MNHEY, CDR2 SVGAGI, per germline. Trimming took 4 bases from V and 5 from J; bases not matched to a gene: 7. The CDR3 sequence is 14 residues long. The CDR3 coding sequence is TGTGCCAGCAGTTCTACGGACAGGATTTATGGCTACACCTTC. The encoded protein is CASSSTDRIYGYTF.

The chain employs TRBV6-1 and TRBJ2-4; maybe TRBD1 (5 bases). CDR1 and CDR2 from the germline V gene are MNHNS and SASEGT. The CDR3 has 13 amino acids. Trimming removed 2 bases from V and 10 bases from J, with 12 bases in between. As DNA, the CDR3 is TGTGCCAGCAGTGAATTCGAGTCAGGGATTCAGTACTTC. This gives the protein CASSEFESGIQYF.

The chain links TRBV5-4 to TRBJ2-7, with TRBD2 identical over 9 bases. CDR1 and CDR2 (germline): SGHNT, YYREEE (reference sequence). V shed 0 bases and J 6 bases; nucleotides not matched to a gene: 10. The CDR3 spans 16 residues. The CDR3 sequence: CASSLGGLAGDAEQYF. CDR3 nucleotide sequence: TGTGCCAGCAGCTTGGGGGGCTTAGCGGGAGATGCCGAGCAGTACTTC.

V usage is TRBV5-5 and J usage is TRBJ2-1, with 13 positions matching TRBD2. V was clipped by 3 bases and J by 2 bases; unmatched bases: 5. CDR3 length: 17 amino acids. Per germline, CDR1 SGHKS and CDR2 YYEKEE (reference sequence). CDR3 amino acids: CASSSELAGGTYNEQFF. Here the CDR3 DNA reads TGTGCCAGCAGCTCCGAACTAGCGGGAGGGACCTACAATGAGCAGTTCTTC.

V and J are TRBV7-9 and TRBJ2-7, with a tentative D call TRBD1 (6 bases). Trimming stripped 1 base from V and 2 bases from J, with 15 bases between. The CDR3 contains 16 residues. CDR1 and CDR2 from the germline V gene are SEHNR and FQNEAQ (reference sequence). The CDR3 reads CASSLEPGARPYEQYF. The CDR3 bases are TGTGCCAGCAGCTTAGAGCCAGGGGCCAGGCCCTACGAGCAGTACTTC.

The rearrangement joins TRBV7-8 to TRBJ2-7; D is possibly TRBD1 (6 bases). Germline CDR1 is SGHVS and CDR2 is FQNEAQ. The CDR3 spans 13 residues. V was trimmed by 5 bases and J by 3 bases, leaving 11 bases between them. The CDR3 coding sequence is TGTGCCAGCAGCAAGGGGGTTGGCTACGAGCAGTACTTC. This translates into CASSKGVGYEQYF.

The V and J genes are TRBV7-2 and TRBJ1-1, with 8 bases aligning to TRBD1. This CDR3 region has 13 residues. In germline, CDR1 is SGHTA, CDR2 FQGNSA. V lost 5 bases to trimming and J lost 11 bases; unmatched junction nucleotides: 10. CDR3 bases: TGTGCCAGCAGCATTGGACAGGGATGGTGGGCTTTCTTT. It is translated as CASSIGQGWWAFF.

V and J are TRBV18 and TRBJ2-7, with TRBD2 identical over 9 bases. The V gene end was trimmed by 2 bases and the J gene end by 6 bases; junction bases not matched to a gene: 11. The CDR3 runs to 16 residues. CDR1 is KGHSH, CDR2 LQKENI, per germline. In nucleotides, the CDR3 is TGTGCCAGCTCACCAGTAGCGGGGGCCGCTTCGGGCGAGCAGTACTTC. Translation gives CASSPVAGAASGEQYF.

The J gene is TRBJ2-5, the V gene TRBV5-1, with a possible D match to TRBD1 (7 bases). CDR3 length: 14 amino acids. Trimming shortened V by 4 bases and J by 5 bases, and 15 bases separated the two germline ends. Germline V lookup: CDR1 SGHRS, CDR2 YFSETQ. CDR3 amino acids: CASSREQGRETQYF. Here the CDR3 DNA reads TGCGCCAGCAGCAGAGAACAGGGGAGGGAGACCCAGTACTTC.

This chain connects TRBV5-1 to TRBJ1-3; D call uncertain. Looked up from germline, CDR1 is SGHRS and CDR2 is YFSETQ. CDR3 length equals 14 residues. V was trimmed by 0 bases and J by 2 bases, leaving 6 bases between them. CDR3 in amino acids: CASSLVGAGNTIYF. The CDR3 region has the DNA TGCGCCAGCAGCTTGGTGGGAGCTGGAAACACCATATATTTT.